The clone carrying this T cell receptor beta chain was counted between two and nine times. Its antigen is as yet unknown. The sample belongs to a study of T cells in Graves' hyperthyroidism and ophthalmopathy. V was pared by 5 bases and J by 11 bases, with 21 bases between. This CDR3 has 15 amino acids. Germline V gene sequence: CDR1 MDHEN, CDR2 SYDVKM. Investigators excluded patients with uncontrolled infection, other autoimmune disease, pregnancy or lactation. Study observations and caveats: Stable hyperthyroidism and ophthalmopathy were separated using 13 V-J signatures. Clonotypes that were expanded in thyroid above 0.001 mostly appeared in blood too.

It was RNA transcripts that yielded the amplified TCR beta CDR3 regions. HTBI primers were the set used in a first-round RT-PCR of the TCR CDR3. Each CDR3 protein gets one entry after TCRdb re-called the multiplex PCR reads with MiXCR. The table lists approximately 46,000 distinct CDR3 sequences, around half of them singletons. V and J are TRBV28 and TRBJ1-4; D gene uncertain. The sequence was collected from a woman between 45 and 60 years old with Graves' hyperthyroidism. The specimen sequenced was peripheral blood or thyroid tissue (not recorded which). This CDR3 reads CASSTPGRRNLKLFF. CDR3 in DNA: TGTGCCAGCAGTACCCCCGGGAGAAGAAATTTGAAACTGTTTTTT. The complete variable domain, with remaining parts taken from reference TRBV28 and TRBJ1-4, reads DVKVTQSSRYLVKRTGEKVFLECVQDMDHENMFWYRQDPGLGLRLIYFSYDVKMKEKGDIPEGYSVSREKKERFSLILESASTNQTSMYLCASSTPGRRNLKLFFGSGTQLSVL.